This TCR beta chain was profiled in a study of tumor-infiltrating lymphocytes in primary liver carcinoma. It was unsorted whole blood that yielded blood RNA, and germline DNA was also extracted. A constant-region primer primed TCR beta cDNA synthesis from about 550 ng of total RNA. Three nested multiplex PCR rounds, a slightly modified ARM-PCR method, built the TCR beta libraries. TCRdb passed the multiplex PCR reads through MiXCR, listing each CDR3 protein once. The table shows hundreds of thousands of distinct CDR3 sequences, with around three fifths occurring only once. The clonotype was recovered from a man aged 35 to 55 with primary liver carcinoma and hepatitis B virus infection. The material sequenced was peripheral blood.

The CDR3: CASSPARGEQYF. The CDR3 DNA reads as TGTGCCAGCAGTCCAGCCCGGGGCGAGCAGTACTTC. The J gene is TRBJ2-7, the V gene TRBV28; TRBD2 might be the D (5 bases). Trimming took off 5 bases at V and 6 bases at J, with 11 bases between the two ends. The CDR3 is made up of 12 amino acids. From germline, CDR1 is MDHEN and CDR2 SYDVKM.